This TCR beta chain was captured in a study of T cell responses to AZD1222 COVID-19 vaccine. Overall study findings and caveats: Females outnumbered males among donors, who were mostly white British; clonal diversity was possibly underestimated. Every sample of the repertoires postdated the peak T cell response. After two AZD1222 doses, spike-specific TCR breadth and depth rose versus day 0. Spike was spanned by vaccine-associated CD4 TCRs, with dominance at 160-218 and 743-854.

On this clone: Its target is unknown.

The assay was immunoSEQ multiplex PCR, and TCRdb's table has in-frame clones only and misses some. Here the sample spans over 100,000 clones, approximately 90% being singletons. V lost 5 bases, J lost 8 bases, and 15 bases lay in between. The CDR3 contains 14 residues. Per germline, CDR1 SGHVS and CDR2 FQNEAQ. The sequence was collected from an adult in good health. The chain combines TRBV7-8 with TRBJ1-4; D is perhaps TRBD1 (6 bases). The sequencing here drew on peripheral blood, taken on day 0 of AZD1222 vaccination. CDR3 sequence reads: CASSHRARGEKLFF. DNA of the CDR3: TGTGCCAGCAGCCACAGGGCGAGGGGAGAAAAACTGTTTTTT.